These 24 T cell receptor beta chains came from one sample sequenced in a study of T cells in Graves' hyperthyroidism and ophthalmopathy (dated by TCRdb to between 2017 and 2020). Library preparation employed multiplex PCR. The sequencing machine was an Illumina HiSeq 2000. Amplification of TCR beta CDR3 regions was carried out from RNA transcripts. A first-round RT-PCR of the TCR CDR3 used the HTBI primer set with the Qiagen OneStep RT-PCR kit. TCRdb passed the public sequencing reads through fastp at Q25 and MiXCR, retaining productive beta sequences. Each CDR3 protein gets just one entry, which takes the most common genes and DNA from the rows behind it. The sample has roughly 740,000 distinct CDR3 sequences on record, roughly 17% of them singletons. The ten largest clones take up over 7.5% of the sample. Material for sequencing was blood. These receptors were collected from a man aged 18 to 30 with Graves' hyperthyroidism.

This clonotype turned up a few times. This chain joins TRBV13 and TRBJ2-7, with 8 positions matching TRBD2. CDR1 PRHDT and CDR2 FYEKMQ come from the germline V gene (reference sequence). There are 16 residues in the CDR3. V shed 5 bases, J shed 6 bases, and the junction held 15 bases outside the gene matches. CDR3 sequence (DNA): TGTGCCAGCAGCAACGGCAAAGCCGGGACTAGATCCGAGCAGTACTTC. Translating it yields CASSNGKAGTRSEQYF.

Details on this clonotype: The missing conserved phenylalanine or tryptophan at the end of this CDR3 makes a read error likely. The rearrangement joins TRBV18 to TRBJ2-7, with 10 bases matching TRBD2. Germline V lookup: CDR1 KGHSH, CDR2 LQKENI. This CDR3 comprises 15 residues. The ends lost 6 bases at V and 3 bases at J; junction bases unmatched: 8. CDR3 protein: CASSPGLAGVYEQYL. The CDR3 DNA is TGTGCCAGCTCCCCAGGGCTAGCGGGGGTCTACGAGCAGTACCTC.

The chain combines TRBV13 with TRBJ2-1; D remains unclear. This CDR3 has 11 amino acids. Trimming left V 3 bases short and J 11 bases short, with 8 bases between. Germline assignment: CDR1 PRHDT and CDR2 FYEKMQ (reference sequence). This CDR3 is CASSFSRQQFF. DNA for the CDR3: TGTGCCAGCAGCTTCTCCAGGCAGCAGTTCTTC. The variable domain in full, completed from reference TRBV13 and TRBJ2-1, reads AAGVIQSPRHLIKEKRETATLKCYPIPRHDTVYWYQQGPGQDPQFLISFYEKMQSDKGSIPDRFSAQQFSDYHSELNMSSLELGDSALYFCASSFSRQQFFGPGTRLTVL.

This clonotype was observed at least ten times. This chain joins TRBV5-1 and TRBJ2-3; 9 nucleotides agree with TRBD1. CDR1 is SGHRS and CDR2 is YFSETQ in the germline V gene. The CDR3 totals 15 residues. The J segment lost 3 bases and the V segment lost 4 bases, leaving 6 bases of the junction unmatched. CDR3 residues: CASSLGTGLTDTQYF. The CDR3 DNA reads as TGCGCCAGCAGCCTCGGGACAGGGCTGACAGATACGCAGTATTTT. Variable domain in full (rest from reference TRBV5-1 and TRBJ2-3): KAGVTQTPRYLIKTRGQQVTLSCSPISGHRSVSWYQQTPGQGLQFLFEYFSETQRNKGNFPGRFSGRQFSNSRSEMNVSTLELGDSALYLCASSLGTGLTDTQYFGPGTRLTVL.

This clonotype was picked up many times. This rearrangement joins TRBV11-1 to TRBJ2-7, with D possibly being TRBD1 or TRBD2 (5 bases each). V was pared by 4 bases and J by 2 bases, with 12 bases between. The CDR3 spans 14 residues. CDR1 SGHAT and CDR2 FQDESV come from the germline V gene (reference sequence). CDR3 loop: CASSSGDDAYEQYF. The CDR3 DNA reads TGTGCCAGCAGCTCCGGGGACGACGCCTACGAGCAGTACTTC.

The J gene is TRBJ1-5, the V gene TRBV6-5; D remains unclear. Germline V lookup: CDR1 MNHEY, CDR2 SVGAGI. Trimming removed 0 bases from V and 7 bases from J, with 4 bases in between. This CDR3 comprises 12 residues. Here the CDR3 reads CASSYSRQPQHF. The CDR3 DNA reads as TGTGCCAGCAGTTACTCGCGGCAGCCCCAGCATTTT.

This clonotype came up many times. The chain recombines TRBV7-2 with TRBJ2-7; D uncertain. Deletions cut 7 bases from V and 5 bases from J, with 18 bases between. Per germline, CDR1 SGHTA and CDR2 FQGNSA. The CDR3 runs 14 residues. The CDR3 region is CASTPTPFAHEQYF. The DNA for the CDR3 is TGTGCCAGCACCCCGACACCCTTCGCCCACGAGCAGTACTTC.

This sequence joins TRBV20-1 and TRBJ2-1, with D possibly being TRBD1 or TRBD2 (7 bases each). Deletions cut 6 bases from V and 1 base from J, with 13 bases between. The CDR3 length is 14 residues. Germline CDR1 is DFQATT and CDR2 is SNEGSKA (reference sequence). The CDR3 nucleotides are TGCAGTGCACCCCAGGGGGGGTCCTACAATGAGCAGTTCTTC. Translation: CSAPQGGSYNEQFF.

This clonotype was picked up many times. This sequence joins TRBV2 and TRBJ1-1; D possibly corresponds to TRBD1 (5 bases). The germline V gene encodes CDR1 SNHLY and CDR2 FYNNEI. CDR3 size: 16 residues. The germline V and J ends were trimmed by 0 bases and 3 bases, with 14 bases remaining between them. The CDR3: CASSEALRGLDTEAFF. CDR3 DNA sequence: TGTGCCAGCAGTGAAGCGCTTCGGGGGTTGGACACTGAAGCTTTCTTT.

This clonotype showed up many times. The gene calls are TRBV30 and TRBJ2-7; 8 nucleotides line up with TRBD1. The CDR3 loop spans 17 amino acids. In germline, CDR1 is GTSNPN, CDR2 SVGIG (reference sequence). V was clipped by 0 bases and J by 4 bases; unmatched bases: 14. The CDR3, as DNA: TGTGCCTGGAGTGTATCCGTGACAGGGGCTAGGAGATACGAGCAGTACTTC. Amino acids: CAWSVSVTGARRYEQYF. Full variable domain (rest looked up from reference TRBV30 and TRBJ2-7): SQTIHQWPATLVQPVGSPLSLECTVEGTSNPNLYWYRQAAGRGLQLLFYSVGIGQISSEVPQNLSASRPQDRQFILSSKKLLLSDSGFYLCAWSVSVTGARRYEQYFGPGTRLTVT.

The table lists this clonotype with a few counts. This chain links TRBV6-5 with TRBJ2-5; D uncertain. From germline, CDR1 is MNHEY and CDR2 SVGAGI. The CDR3 covers 15 residues. The ends were cut back, 0 bases at V and 4 bases at J, with 12 bases in the middle. CDR3 loop: CASSYSSGERETQYF. The DNA of the CDR3 is TGTGCCAGCAGTTACTCGAGTGGAGAACGAGAGACCCAGTACTTC.

This clonotype was seen a handful of times. This rearrangement joins TRBV18 to TRBJ1-1, with 9 nucleotides matching TRBD1. V dropped 3 bases and J dropped 4; count of bases not matched to a gene: 6. The CDR3 has 15 residues. Germline CDR1 KGHSH, CDR2 LQKENI. The CDR3 is CASSPGDRAGTEAFF. The DNA of the CDR3 is TGTGCCAGCTCACCGGGGGACAGGGCAGGCACTGAAGCTTTCTTT.

Many counts were recorded for this clonotype. The V call is TRBV11-2, the J call TRBJ2-7; 7 bases line up with TRBD1. The trim removed 4 bases at V and 6 bases at J, leaving 6 bases unmatched. Per germline, CDR1 SGHAT and CDR2 FQNNGV. The CDR3 length is 13 residues. CDR3 sequence reads: CASSYDRVAEQYF. As DNA, the CDR3 is TGTGCCAGCAGCTACGACAGGGTGGCCGAGCAGTACTTC.

The rearrangement links TRBV5-1 to TRBJ1-3; TRBD1 agrees at 7 bases. The J segment lost 2 bases and the V segment lost 2 bases, leaving 7 bases of the junction unmatched. Germline CDR1 reads SGHRS; CDR2 reads YFSETQ. This CDR3 comprises 16 residues. CDR3 coding DNA: TGCGCCAGCAGCTTATCAGTCCAGGGGGCTGGAAACACCATATATTTT. This codes for CASSLSVQGAGNTIYF.

The V call is TRBV11-3, the J call TRBJ2-7; 9 bases agree with TRBD1. The CDR3 length is 13 residues. Germline V CDR1 and CDR2: SGHNT, YENEEA. V was pared by 5 bases and J by 6 bases, with 5 bases of the junction left unmatched. In DNA, the CDR3 is TGTGCCAGCAGCCGGGGACAGGGAGGCGAGCAGTACTTC. Translated: CASSRGQGGEQYF.

This clonotype has only a few counts. This CDR3 reads CSVDGGSSSYNEQFF. The CDR3 bases are TGCAGCGTTGACGGCGGGTCCAGCTCCTACAATGAGCAGTTCTTC. The genes are TRBV29-1 and TRBJ2-1; perhaps TRBD2 as D (5 bases). The CDR3 is made up of 15 amino acids. Germline V gene lookup returns CDR1 SQVTM and CDR2 ANQGSEA. The germline V and J ends were trimmed by 3 bases and 0 bases, with 12 bases remaining between them.

The CDR3 region has the DNA TGCGCCAGCAGCCAAGAAGGGTACAATCAGCCCCAGCATTTT. This gives the protein CASSQEGYNQPQHF. The rearrangement uses TRBV4-1 and TRBJ1-5; D is uncertain. Trimming stripped 0 bases from V and 3 bases from J, with 6 bases between. CDR3 length equals 14 residues. The germline CDR1 and CDR2 sequences are MGHRA and YSYEKL.

The rearrangement joins TRBV4-3 to TRBJ1-6; D is unclear. V shed 0 bases and J shed 10 bases, with 16 bases lying between them. The CDR3 consists of 16 residues. Germline loops: CDR1 LGHNA, CDR2 YSLEER. The CDR3 is CASSQDHYSGGSPLHF. The CDR3, as DNA: TGCGCCAGCAGCCAAGATCATTACAGTGGAGGCTCACCCCTCCACTTT.

This chain connects TRBV4-1 to TRBJ2-7, with a possible D match to TRBD1 (6 bases). Deletions cut 2 bases from V and 4 bases from J, with 9 bases between. Germline loops: CDR1 MGHRA, CDR2 YSYEKL. This CDR3 region has 13 residues. CDR3 loop: CASSQIQGYEQYF. The CDR3 nucleotides are TGCGCCAGCAGCCAAATACAGGGTTACGAGCAGTACTTC.

This clonotype was seen only once. The V gene is TRBV19, the J gene TRBJ2-1, with 10 bases matching TRBD2. The trim removed 5 bases at V and 0 bases at J, leaving 7 bases unmatched. Per germline, CDR1 LNHDA and CDR2 SQIVND (reference sequence). CDR3 length: 17 amino acids. CDR3 sequence (DNA): TGTGCCAGTAGTTCGAGGACTAGCGGACACTCCTACAATGAGCAGTTCTTC. This codes for CASSSRTSGHSYNEQFF.

This clonotype was seen at least ten times. This sequence joins TRBV7-2 and TRBJ2-7; 14 positions match TRBD2. The CDR3 sequence is 16 residues long. CDR1 and CDR2 (germline): SGHTA, FQGNSA. Trimming cost V 4 bases and J 6 bases; bases outside gene matches: 8. DNA of the CDR3: TGTGCCAGCAGCTACATTTCGGGACTAGCGGGAGCCGAGCAGTACTTC. This sequence encodes CASSYISGLAGAEQYF.

At least ten counts were recorded for this clonotype. CDR3 nucleotide sequence: TGTGCCAGCAGTTTCAGTTGGGGCGCGGCCACTGAAGCTTTCTTT. Its translation: CASSFSWGAATEAFF. This sequence joins TRBV28 and TRBJ1-1; TRBD1 is a possible D gene (5 bases). Germline lookup yields CDR1 MDHEN and CDR2 SYDVKM. The CDR3 is 15 amino acids. V dropped 3 bases and J dropped 4 bases, with 15 bases sitting between them.

The sample holds many counts of this clonotype. CDR3 region: CASIQGPFNQPQHF. In DNA, the CDR3 is TGTGCCAGCATCCAGGGTCCCTTCAATCAGCCCCAGCATTTT. The chain has TRBV6-2 or TRBV6-3 and TRBJ1-5; a weak D match, TRBD1 (5 bases). This CDR3 has 14 amino acids. Germline V gene sequence: CDR1 MNHEY, CDR2 SVGEGT. The germline V and J ends were trimmed by 7 bases and 3 bases, with 13 bases remaining between them.

This clonotype appeared many times. This chain connects TRBV7-6 to TRBJ2-7; D possibly corresponds to TRBD2 (5 bases). Trimming stripped 5 bases from V and 3 bases from J, with 14 bases between. The CDR3 runs 14 residues. Looked up from germline, CDR1 is SGHVS and CDR2 is FNYEAQ. DNA of the CDR3: TGTGCCAGCAGCCCGACGGGGTTGTACTACGAGCAGTACTTC. Protein: CASSPTGLYYEQYF.